This T cell receptor beta chain was captured by sequencing in a study of identical twins. Whole-study findings and limits: With beta out-of-frame sequences, excess sharing by twins was weaker.

Via MiXCR, TCRdb re-called the 5' RACE reads, giving one row per CDR3 protein. The profile shows some 1,700,000 distinct CDR3 sequences, under 35% of them singletons. The CDR3 contains 16 residues. In germline, CDR1 is DFQATT, CDR2 SNEGSKA (reference sequence). The V segment lost 0 bases and the J segment 0 bases; nucleotides outside the gene matches: 4. Worth noting for this clonotype: What it binds is not known.

This clonotype was obtained from a newborn girl in good health. The sequenced sample consisted of cord blood. This chain connects TRBV20-1 to TRBJ1-2; 10 positions match TRBD1. CDR3 loop: CSARDPGTGANYGYTF. CDR3 in DNA: TGCAGTGCTAGAGACCCCGGGACAGGGGCTAACTATGGCTACACCTTC.